A single sample is the source of the 32 T cell receptor beta chains below, sequenced in a study of T cells in women clearing cervical HPV infection. The data were produced by immunoSEQ multiplex PCR, yet TCRdb's version contains in-frame clones alone and is incomplete. The listing contains some 30,000 clones. Sequenced: blood buffy coat. These TCRs come from a woman aged 18 to 75 with a cervical HPV16 infection that either progressed to CIN3+ or cleared (not recorded which).

The CDR3 bases that were read are TGTGCCAGCAGTGGGGACAGGGGGCAAGCA. The encoded protein is CASSGDRGQA. The whole CDR3 protein is CASSGDRGQAAFF. The V call is TRBV2, the J call TRBJ1-1, with 12 bases aligning to TRBD1. The CDR3 end falls 3 residues outside the read, so it is completed with the germline J gene. CDR3 size: 13 residues. Germline assignment: CDR1 SNHLY and CDR2 FYNNEI.

About this clone itself: Coverage ceases 3 residues before the CDR3 finishes, and the germline J gene fills in the end. The chain is built from TRBV7-9 and TRBJ1-6, with unresolved D. From germline, CDR1 is SEHNR and CDR2 FQNEAQ (reference sequence). This CDR3 has 13 amino acids. CDR3 sequence reads: CASSLEGERPLHF. Incomplete CDR3 DNA: TGTGCCAGCAGCTTAGAAGGAGAGCGGCCC. The full variable domain, its missing parts supplied by reference TRBV7-9 and TRBJ1-6, is DTGVSQNPRHKITKRGQNVTFRCDPISEHNRLYWYRQTLGQGPEFLTYFQNEAQLEKSRLLSDRFSAERPKGSFSTLEIQRTEQGDSAMYLCASSLEGERPLHFGNGTRLTVT.

Comments on this clone: The read comes to an end 3 residues before the CDR3 does, leaving the germline J gene to fill in the end. The V call is TRBV20-1, the J call TRBJ1-2; the match to TRBD1 covers 8 bases. With 1 base clipped from V and 4 bases from J, the junction kept 14 bases outside the gene matches. Germline CDR1 is DFQATT and CDR2 is SNEGSKA (reference sequence). The CDR3 is 17 residues long. Incomplete CDR3 DNA: TGCAGTGCTAGAGTCTTTGTGGGGCAGGGGGCCCGCTATGGC. It specifies CSARVFVGQGARYG. The entire CDR3 reads CSARVFVGQGARYGYTF.

Note on this clone: The CDR3 end falls 3 residues outside the read, so it is completed with the germline J gene. The chain links TRBV7-2 to TRBJ2-4; D is uncertain. The CDR3 loop spans 12 amino acids. Germline V gene data show CDR1 as SGHTA and CDR2 as FQGNSA. The CDR3 here is CASSRTAYGQYF. Partial CDR3 DNA: TGTGCCAGCAGCCGAACAGCCTATGGT.

Notes on this clone: The CDR3 end falls 3 residues outside the read, so it is completed with the germline J gene. This rearrangement joins TRBV6-2 or TRBV6-3 to TRBJ1-2; D perhaps matches TRBD1 (5 bases). V was trimmed by 3 bases and J by 0 bases, leaving 8 bases between them. From germline, CDR1 is MNHEY and CDR2 SVGEGT. The CDR3 consists of 14 residues. CDR3 protein: CASSYGGTNYGYTF. Incomplete CDR3 DNA: TGTGCCAGCAGTTATGGGGGGACTAACTATGGC.

Note on this clone: The read finishes 3 residues shy of the CDR3 end, and the germline J gene is used to complete it. The chain recombines TRBV2 with TRBJ1-5, with 12 nucleotides matching TRBD1. V dropped 6 bases and J dropped 7; count of bases not matched to a gene: 7. Germline CDR1 and CDR2: SNHLY and FYNNEI. The CDR3 extends over 15 amino acids. The CDR3 spells CASRLGQGAEQPQHF. The part of the CDR3 DNA that was read is TGTGCCAGCAGGTTGGGACAGGGGGCTGAGCAGCCC.

Worth noting for this clone: The CDR3 end falls 3 residues outside the read, so it is completed with the germline J gene. This chain links TRBV7-9 with TRBJ2-4; D is possibly TRBD1 or TRBD2 (6 bases each). CDR1 SEHNR and CDR2 FQNEAQ come from the germline V gene (reference sequence). The CDR3 has 14 amino acids. The CDR3 is CASSLGGPRLGQYF. CDR3 bases read: TGTGCCAGCAGCCTAGGGGGGCCAAGGCTTGGT.

On this clone: Sequencing ends 3 residues short of the CDR3 end; the germline J gene provides the rest. The chain combines TRBV5-4 with TRBJ2-2, with TRBD1 identical over 7 bases. Per the germline V gene, CDR1 is SGHNT and CDR2 is YYREEE (reference sequence). The CDR3 has 15 amino acids. V shed 2 bases, J shed 8 bases, and the junction held 9 bases outside the gene matches. The sequenced part of the CDR3 DNA is TGTGCCAGCAGCTTCCGAAGACAGGGTACAGGGGAG. Its protein product is CASSFRRQGTGE. The whole CDR3 protein is CASSFRRQGTGELFF.

Concerning this clone itself: The junction shows a germline mismatch at one end, possibly a read error. From the germline J gene comes the end of the CDR3, since the read stops 3 residues before it. The rearrangement uses TRBV4-2 and TRBJ2-2, with TRBD1 identical over 7 bases. The length of the CDR3 is 15 residues. Germline-derived CDR1 and CDR2 are LGHNA and YNFKEQ. CDR3 residues: CASSPTGKSAGELFF. CDR3 DNA, as far as it was read: TGCGCCAGCAGCCCGACAGGGAAAAGTGCCGGGGAG.

For this clone: The missing CDR3 end, 3 residues past where the read stops, is filled in from the germline J gene. This chain connects TRBV20-1 to TRBJ2-1; D possibly corresponds to TRBD1 (7 bases). Per the germline V gene, CDR1 is DFQATT and CDR2 is SNEGSKA (reference sequence). The CDR3 runs 13 residues. V was pared by 0 bases and J by 9 bases, with 12 bases between. The DNA read from the CDR3 is TGCAGTGCTAGAGATCCCAGGGGGGTTGAG. Amino acid sequence: CSARDPRGVE. The CDR3 reads in full as CSARDPRGVEQFF.

Points on this clone: The read is 3 residues too short to cover the CDR3 end, so that end is filled in from the germline J gene. The chain couples TRBV4-2 to TRBJ2-7, with D unclear. V was trimmed by 1 base and J by 3 bases, leaving 10 bases between them. Germline V gives CDR1 LGHNA, CDR2 YNFKEQ. The CDR3 loop spans 14 amino acids. Partial CDR3 DNA: TGTGCCAGCAGCCAAGCCGGTAATTACTACGAG. This gives the protein CASSQAGNYYE. The whole CDR3 protein is CASSQAGNYYEQYF.

Turning to this clone: The read falls 3 residues short of the CDR3 end, and the missing part is taken from the germline J gene. V usage is TRBV10-3 and J usage is TRBJ2-5; D assignment may be TRBD1 or TRBD2 (5 bases each). The V gene's germline CDR1 is ENHRY and CDR2 SYGVKD. CDR3 length: 14 residues. Trimming took 2 bases from V and 3 from J, leaving 10 bases between them. The sequenced CDR3 bases are TGTGCCATCAGTGAGCTACGAGGGGAAGAGACC. Residues: CAISELRGEET. The entire CDR3 sequence reads CAISELRGEETQYF.

Concerning this clone itself: The read finishes 3 residues shy of the CDR3 end, and the germline J gene is used to complete it. The V and J genes are TRBV6-1 and TRBJ1-2; a possible D gene is TRBD1 (5 bases). The CDR3 consists of 13 residues. Germline CDR1 reads MNHNS; CDR2 reads SASEGT. Trimming cost V 4 bases and J 1 base, with 7 bases left between them. CDR3 region: CASSVQDNYGYTF. CDR3 DNA (partial): TGTGCCAGCAGTGTACAGGATAACTATGGC.

As to this clone: The read ends 3 residues early relative to the CDR3; the germline J gene fills the gap. The V call is TRBV15, the J call TRBJ2-5; maybe TRBD2 (6 bases). CDR1 and CDR2 from the germline V gene are LNHNV and YYDKDF (reference sequence). Trimming took 1 base from V and 2 from J, leaving 11 bases between them. The CDR3 extends over 15 amino acids. The CDR3 DNA, read in part, is TGTGCCACCAGCAGAGGGGGGGAAGGGCAAGAGACC. This encodes CATSRGGEGQET. The full CDR3 sequence reads CATSRGGEGQETQYF.

Details on this clone: The missing CDR3 end, 3 residues past where the read stops, is filled in from the germline J gene. The chain joins TRBV5-6 to TRBJ2-7; TRBD1 is a possible D gene (6 bases). CDR1 and CDR2 from the germline V gene are SGHDT and YYEEEE. The V and J ends lost 2 bases and 6 bases respectively, with 15 bases between them. The CDR3 runs to 14 residues. CDR3: CASSLSGRGGEQYF. The CDR3 bases that were read are TGTGCCAGCAGCTTATCTGGCAGGGGTGGCGAG.

Of note for this clone: From the germline J gene comes the end of the CDR3, since the read stops 3 residues before it. The V gene is TRBV7-2, the J gene TRBJ1-1; no definite D call. Germline assignment: CDR1 SGHTA and CDR2 FQGNSA. V dropped 3 bases and J dropped 3 bases, with 8 bases sitting between them. CDR3 length: 13 residues. Partial CDR3 DNA: TGTGCCAGCAGCTTGATAACAGACACTGAA. Amino acids: CASSLITDTE. The whole CDR3 sequence is CASSLITDTEAFF.

As regards this clone: The read ends 3 residues early relative to the CDR3; the germline J gene fills the gap. V gene TRBV6-2 or TRBV6-3 combines with J gene TRBJ2-1, with D possibly matching TRBD1 (5 bases). CDR1 MNHEY and CDR2 SVGEGT come from the germline V gene. The length of the CDR3 is 17 residues. V lost 4 bases, J lost 5 bases, and 21 bases lay in between. CDR3 DNA, as far as it was read: TGTGCCAGCAGTTTGGATCTGCAGGGAACCAAAAACAATGAG. It codes for CASSLDLQGTKNNE. The entire CDR3 protein is CASSLDLQGTKNNEQFF.

On this clone itself: The observed sequence ends 3 residues before the CDR3 terminus, with the missing tail filled in from the germline J gene. The V call is TRBV19, the J call TRBJ2-3; D gene unclear. Trimming removed 6 bases from V and 0 bases from J, with 13 bases in between. Looked up from germline, CDR1 is LNHDA and CDR2 is SQIVND (reference sequence). This CDR3 region has 15 residues. The CDR3 sequence: CASSNKVRSTDTQYF. The CDR3 DNA, read in part, is TGTGCCAGTAGCAACAAGGTCCGTAGCACAGATACG.

Concerning this clone itself: Read coverage stops 3 residues before the CDR3 terminus; the germline J gene supplies the remainder. The rearrangement links TRBV10-3 to TRBJ2-3; no clear D gene. This CDR3 spans 13 amino acids. The V gene lost 7 bases and the J gene lost 0 bases, with 8 bases spanning the gap. CDR1 ENHRY and CDR2 SYGVKD come from the germline V gene. The CDR3 here is CAIKADSTDTQYF. The covered CDR3 bases are TGTGCCATCAAGGCAGATAGCACAGATACG.

Note on this clone: The read ends 3 residues early relative to the CDR3; the germline J gene fills the gap. The chain joins TRBV19 to TRBJ1-2; 9 nucleotides match TRBD1. Germline values: CDR1 LNHDA, CDR2 SQIVND (reference sequence). This CDR3 is built from 15 residues. The CDR3 here is CASSILNGQGYGYTF. The CDR3 DNA, read in part, is TGTGCCAGTAGTATCTTAAATGGACAGGGGTACGGC.

As for this clone: The CDR3 end falls 3 residues outside the read, so it is completed with the germline J gene. The J gene is TRBJ2-1, the V gene TRBV12-3 or TRBV12-4; 7 bases match TRBD1. With V trimmed by 7 bases and J by 2 bases, 5 bases remained unmatched. The CDR3 contains 14 residues. The sequenced CDR3 bases are TGTGCCAGCACTCGGGACAGCACCTACAATGAG. This sequence encodes CASTRDSTYNE. The full CDR3 sequence reads CASTRDSTYNEQFF.

The CDR3 loop is CASSIGGGFTSYDYTF. The sequenced part of the CDR3 DNA is TGTGCCAGTAGTATAGGGGGGGGGTTTACCTCCTACGAC. V is TRBV19 and J is TRBJ1-2; a possible D gene is TRBD1 (5 bases). Sequencing ends 3 residues short of the CDR3 end; the germline J gene provides the rest. Germline-derived CDR1 and CDR2 are LNHDA and SQIVND (reference sequence). The CDR3 extends over 16 amino acids. Full variable domain (missing parts from reference TRBV19 and TRBJ1-2): DGGITQSPKYLFRKEGQNVTLSCEQNLNHDAMYWYRQDPGQGLRLIYYSQIVNDFQKGDIAEGYSVSREKKESFPLTVTSAQKNPTAFYLCASSIGGGFTSYDYTFGSGTRLTVV.

A note on this clone: The read is 3 residues too short to cover the CDR3 end, so that end is filled in from the germline J gene. The chain has TRBV20-1 and TRBJ1-1; D is perhaps TRBD1 (6 bases). Between the trimmed V and J ends, which lost 5 bases and 1 base, there was a span of 14 bases. CDR3 length: 14 amino acids. Germline V gene data show CDR1 as DFQATT and CDR2 as SNEGSKA (reference sequence). CDR3 protein: CSARRSDRNTEAFF. The part of the CDR3 DNA that was read is TGCAGTGCTCGACGATCGGACAGGAACACTGAA.

Worth noting for this clone: With the read ending 3 residues before the CDR3 end, the germline J gene is used to fill in that end. The chain recombines TRBV18 with TRBJ1-2, with TRBD1 matching 7 bases. The CDR3 extends over 13 amino acids. Germline-derived CDR1 and CDR2 are KGHSH and LQKENI. CDR3 sequence: CASSPGTENIYTF. The part of the CDR3 DNA that was read is TGTGCCAGCTCACCAGGGACAGAAAACATC.

Remarks on this clone: The read comes to an end 3 residues before the CDR3 does, leaving the germline J gene to fill in the end. The chain links TRBV7-2 to TRBJ2-7; 10 nucleotides line up with TRBD2. CDR3 length equals 14 residues. V shed 4 bases, J shed 5 bases, and the junction held 5 bases outside the gene matches. CDR1 and CDR2 (germline): SGHTA, FQGNSA. The CDR3 sequence: CASSSGTSAHEQYF. The DNA read from the CDR3 is TGTGCCAGCAGCTCCGGGACTAGCGCCCACGAG. Together with reference TRBV7-2 and TRBJ2-7, the CDR3 gives the full variable domain: GAGVSQSPSNKVTEKGKDVELRCDPISGHTALYWYRQSLGQGLEFLIYFQGNSAPDKSGLPSDRFSAERTGGSVSTLTIQRTQQEDSAVYLCASSSGTSAHEQYFGPGTRLTVT.

As for this clone: Sequencing ends 3 residues short of the CDR3 end; the germline J gene provides the rest. V gene TRBV29-1 combines with J gene TRBJ1-2, with D hard to call. Germline V gene sequence: CDR1 SQVTM, CDR2 ANQGSEA. V was clipped by 4 bases and J by 1 base, with 7 bases between them. The CDR3 length is 12 residues. This CDR3 reads CSVVQDNYGYTF. CDR3 DNA (partial): TGCAGCGTTGTTCAGGATAACTATGGC.

The part of the CDR3 DNA that was read is TGTGCCAGCAGCTCGACAGGGATTCGTGAAAAA. Its protein product is CASSSTGIREK. The entire CDR3 sequence reads CASSSTGIREKLFF. J is TRBJ1-4 and V is TRBV5-6; 7 bases map to TRBD1. Read coverage stops 3 residues before the CDR3 terminus; the germline J gene supplies the remainder. Germline CDR1 SGHDT, CDR2 YYEEEE. The CDR3 is 14 amino acids. V gave up 3 bases and J gave up 7 bases; unmatched junction bases: 6. Using reference TRBV5-6 and TRBJ1-4 for the parts outside the CDR3, the full variable domain is DAGVTQSPTHLIKTRGQQVTLRCSPKSGHDTVSWYQQALGQGPQFIFQYYEEEERQRGNFPDRFSGHQFPNYSSELNVNALLLGDSALYLCASSSTGIREKLFFGSGTQLSVL.

The sequenced part of the CDR3 DNA is TGTGCCAGCAGCCCCGGTTTTGAGGGCCAGCCG. Residues: CASSPGFEGQP. The whole CDR3 protein reads CASSPGFEGQPQYF. This sequence joins TRBV7-2 and TRBJ2-3, with D maybe TRBD2 (5 bases). The read stops 3 residues short of the end of the CDR3; the missing end is completed from the germline J gene. The CDR3 is 14 residues long. Germline CDR1 SGHTA, CDR2 FQGNSA.

To note about this clone: With the read ending 3 residues before the CDR3 end, the germline J gene is used to fill in that end. The chain carries TRBV20-1 and TRBJ2-5; TRBD2 agrees at 9 bases. The CDR3 contains 13 residues. Germline lookup yields CDR1 DFQATT and CDR2 SNEGSKA (reference sequence). V shed 3 bases and J 3 bases; nucleotides not matched to a gene: 2. The covered CDR3 bases are TGCAGTGCTAGTGTAGCGGGGGAAGAGACC. Its translation: CSASVAGEET. The whole CDR3 region reads CSASVAGEETQYF.

As regards this clone: The CDR3 end falls 3 residues outside the read, so it is completed with the germline J gene. The chain combines TRBV4-1 with TRBJ2-1, with 11 bases lining up with TRBD2. Trimming took 4 bases from V and 6 from J; bases not matched to a gene: 11. The CDR3 loop spans 17 amino acids. The germline gives CDR1 MGHRA, CDR2 YSYEKL. The CDR3 loop is CASSPTLAGGSGNEQFF. The covered CDR3 bases are TGCGCCAGCAGCCCAACTCTAGCGGGGGGATCTGGCAATGAG.

In regard to this clone: The read finishes 3 residues shy of the CDR3 end, and the germline J gene is used to complete it. The genes are TRBV11-3 and TRBJ1-1; possible D gene TRBD1, 5 bases. The CDR3 totals 13 residues. V lost 5 bases to trimming and J lost 4 bases, with 11 bases between them. CDR1 and CDR2 (germline): SGHNT, YENEEA. The part of the CDR3 DNA that was read is TGTGCCAGCAGCCACGGGACTTCCACTGAA. Protein: CASSHGTSTE. From start to end, the CDR3 is CASSHGTSTEAFF.

Comment on this clone: The read stops 3 residues short of the end of the CDR3; the missing end is completed from the germline J gene. The J gene is TRBJ2-3, the V gene TRBV20-1; 8 bases match TRBD2. Germline CDR1 and CDR2: DFQATT and SNEGSKA (reference sequence). This CDR3 region has 13 residues. Trimming took 3 bases from V and 5 from J; bases not matched to a gene: 4. The CDR3 DNA, read in part, is TGCAGTGCTAGTCGGGGGGGGGTAGATACG. This gives the protein CSASRGGVDT. The CDR3, in full, reads CSASRGGVDTQYF.